The 22 T cell receptor beta chains below come from one sample, sequenced in a study of spatial heterogeneity in lung cancer. Time point described: blood at routine non-recurrence follow-up after resection. Unsorted samples of tumor, nontumor lung or frozen PBMC had their whole RNA sequenced. TCRdb called the 5' RACE reads again in MiXCR, with one record for every CDR3 protein. The sample records under 150,000 distinct CDR3 sequences, less than 15% being singletons. The specimen was PBMCs, collected at follow-up. Every receptor here comes from a male donor with early-stage non-small cell lung cancer.

The CDR3 here is CASSGGQGDYGYTF. The CDR3 bases are TGCGCCAGCAGTGGGGGACAGGGCGACTATGGCTACACCTTC. This rearrangement joins TRBV10-2 to TRBJ1-2; 9 bases align to TRBD1. This CDR3 region has 14 residues. Trimming removed 4 bases from V and 3 bases from J; junction bases left unmatched: 3. Germline CDR1 is WSHSY and CDR2 is SAAADI.

The rearrangement links TRBV28 to TRBJ1-2; 9 nucleotides line up with TRBD1. Germline CDR1 MDHEN, CDR2 SYDVKM. The CDR3 length is 13 residues. CDR3 nucleotides: TGTGCTCTCTGGGAACAGGGGGCGCGAGGCTACACCTTC. It specifies CALWEQGARGYTF.

The table lists this clonotype with many counts. This chain uses TRBV6-7 with TRBJ2-2; D is undetermined. TRBV6-7 is an open reading frame, and its role is uncertain. Trimming shortened V by 2 bases and J by 6 bases, and 7 bases separated the two germline ends. The CDR3 is 13 amino acids. CDR3 protein: CASSYQVAGELFF. The CDR3 region has the DNA TGTGCCAGCAGTTACCAGGTGGCCGGGGAGCTGTTTTTT.

The genes are TRBV3-1 and TRBJ1-1; D is possibly TRBD1 (5 bases). CDR3 length equals 14 residues. V lost 0 bases and J 8 bases, leaving 13 bases between the germline ends. Per germline, CDR1 LGHDT and CDR2 YNNKEL (reference sequence). CDR3 protein: CASSQDSRGTEAFF. The CDR3 DNA follows: TGTGCCAGCAGCCAAGACTCTAGGGGCACGGAAGCTTTCTTT.

This clonotype appeared many times. The CDR3, as DNA: TGCGCCAGCAGCTTGGCCGGAACTACAGGGATTAATTCCTACAATGAGCAGTTCTTC. Its protein is CASSLAGTTGINSYNEQFF. V is TRBV5-1 and J is TRBJ2-1, with D possibly matching TRBD1 (6 bases). Germline CDR1 reads SGHRS; CDR2 reads YFSETQ. This CDR3 contains 19 residues. The V and J ends lost 0 bases and 1 base respectively, with 20 bases between them.

The table lists this clonotype with many counts. The rearrangement joins TRBV29-1 to TRBJ2-7; D is unresolved. Germline CDR1 is SQVTM and CDR2 is ANQGSEA. Trimming pared 7 bases from V and 5 bases from J, leaving 12 bases between. The CDR3 loop spans 11 amino acids. DNA for the CDR3: TGCAGCGCCGGGCAAAGGAACGAGCAGTACTTC. Residues: CSAGQRNEQYF.

This clonotype was observed a few times. The CDR3 sequence is CASSSFRTGSYGYTF. The CDR3, as DNA: TGTGCCAGCAGCTCCTTTCGGACAGGGAGCTATGGCTACACCTTC. The chain uses TRBV7-2 and TRBJ1-2; 8 nucleotides align to TRBD1. V shed 4 bases, J shed 4 bases, and the junction held 8 bases outside the gene matches. This CDR3 contains 15 residues. Germline V gene data show CDR1 as SGHTA and CDR2 as FQGNSA.

A few counts support this clonotype. The rearrangement uses TRBV28 and TRBJ2-3; the D gene is possibly TRBD1 (5 bases). V was clipped by 3 bases and J by 0 bases, with 13 bases between them. The length of the CDR3 is 16 residues. The germline gives CDR1 MDHEN, CDR2 SYDVKM. The CDR3 region has the DNA TGTGCCAGCAGTTTTGTTAGGGGAACTAGCACAGATACGCAGTATTTT. Its protein is CASSFVRGTSTDTQYF.

This clonotype was detected ten times or more. The DNA for the CDR3 is TGTGCCAGCAGTTTTACGGGAGGAAACACCATATATTTT. Translating gives CASSFTGGNTIYF. The V call is TRBV27, the J call TRBJ1-3; D ambiguous. CDR1 MNHEY and CDR2 SMNVEV come from the germline V gene (reference sequence). V gave up 3 bases and J gave up 4 bases, with 7 bases separating them. CDR3 length: 13 residues.

The chain couples TRBV14 to TRBJ2-7; the match to TRBD2 covers 9 bases. Losses at the gene ends were 1 base for V and 6 bases for J; bases not matched to a gene: 10. The CDR3 is 16 residues long. The germline CDR1 and CDR2 sequences are SGHDN and FVKESK. In nucleotides, the CDR3 is TGTGCCAGCAGCCAAGTTAATCTAGCGGGGTCTCGCGAGCAGTACTTC. Translating gives CASSQVNLAGSREQYF.

This clonotype came up a few times. The V gene is TRBV25-1, the J gene TRBJ1-4; weak D call: TRBD1 (6 bases). Per germline, CDR1 MGHDK and CDR2 SYGVNS. The V end was cut by 3 bases, the J end by 8 bases, with 13 bases between. The CDR3 is 14 residues long. The CDR3 reads CASSEAGASEKLFF. CDR3 nucleotide sequence: TGTGCCAGCAGTGAGGCAGGGGCCAGCGAAAAACTGTTTTTT.

V and J are TRBV4-3 and TRBJ2-7; 13 nucleotides match TRBD2. The CDR3 length is 15 residues. In germline, CDR1 is LGHNA, CDR2 YSLEER. V was clipped by 4 bases and J by 5 bases; unmatched bases: 5. DNA for the CDR3: TGCGCCAGCAGCCCCCGGACTAGCGGGGGAAACGAGCAGTACTTC. Its translation is CASSPRTSGGNEQYF.

The gene calls are TRBV19 and TRBJ1-5; 7 nucleotides agree with TRBD1. V gave up 6 bases and J gave up 5 bases; unmatched junction bases: 7. Germline CDR1 is LNHDA and CDR2 is SQIVND (reference sequence). This CDR3 is 14 amino acids long. CDR3 DNA: TGTGCCAGTAGACAACAGGGGCGCGATCAGCCCCAGCATTTT. Protein: CASRQQGRDQPQHF.

This clonotype was observed at least ten times. V is TRBV5-1 and J is TRBJ2-3; 11 bases map to TRBD2. This CDR3 is built from 17 residues. The germline V gene has CDR1 SGHRS and CDR2 YFSETQ. Trimming removed 4 bases from V and 0 bases from J; junction bases left unmatched: 7. The CDR3 DNA reads TGCGCCAGCAGCCCAAGACTAGCGGGGTCTAGCACAGATACGCAGTATTTT. This codes for CASSPRLAGSSTDTQYF.

This clonotype has at least ten counts. The chain recombines TRBV5-1 with TRBJ2-5, with 7 bases matching TRBD2. The ends lost 0 bases at V and 5 bases at J; junction bases unmatched: 10. The germline V gene encodes CDR1 SGHRS and CDR2 YFSETQ. The CDR3 is made up of 16 amino acids. CDR3 region: CASSLDGGGVQETQYF. DNA of the CDR3: TGCGCCAGCAGCTTGGATGGGGGAGGGGTTCAGGAGACCCAGTACTTC.

V and J are TRBV20-1 and TRBJ1-1; D call uncertain. The CDR3 spans 15 residues. V lost 6 bases, J lost 2 bases, and 19 bases lay in between. Germline lookup yields CDR1 DFQATT and CDR2 SNEGSKA (reference sequence). The CDR3 DNA sequence: TGCAGTGCCTCCTTTGAATACACGGTTAACACTGAAGCTTTCTTT. Translating gives CSASFEYTVNTEAFF.

The chain employs TRBV7-3 and TRBJ1-2; TRBD1 agrees at 9 bases. This CDR3 contains 12 residues. With V trimmed by 6 bases and J by 9 bases, 5 bases remained unmatched. Germline V gene sequence: CDR1 SGHTA, CDR2 FQGTGA. CDR3 in amino acids: CASSSTGGSYTF. Written as DNA, the CDR3 is TGTGCCAGCAGTTCTACAGGGGGCAGCTACACCTTC.

This clonotype has a count of ten or more. The V gene is TRBV7-6, the J gene TRBJ1-3, with D unresolved. This CDR3 is built from 13 residues. The germline V gene encodes CDR1 SGHVS and CDR2 FNYEAQ. The V end was cut by 3 bases, the J end by 4 bases, with 7 bases between. CDR3 coding DNA: TGTGCCAGCAGCTTGGTACAGGGAAACACCATATATTTT. It codes for CASSLVQGNTIYF.

The V gene is TRBV10-3, the J gene TRBJ1-6; D is possibly TRBD1 (6 bases). This CDR3 region has 12 residues. V was pared by 10 bases and J by 10 bases, with 14 bases between. Germline CDR1 is ENHRY and CDR2 is SYGVKD. This CDR3 is CATRQTGSPLHF. CDR3 nucleotides: TGTGCCACCCGACAGACAGGCTCACCCCTCCACTTT.

This clonotype was recorded many times. This chain joins TRBV6-2 or TRBV6-3 and TRBJ2-2; 9 bases are shared with TRBD1. The CDR3 extends over 14 amino acids. CDR1 MNHEY and CDR2 SVGEGT come from the germline V gene. V shed 6 bases and J 3 bases; nucleotides not matched to a gene: 2. CDR3 sequence: CASRRTGDTGELFF. The CDR3 region has the DNA TGTGCCAGCAGACGGACAGGGGACACCGGGGAGCTGTTTTTT.

This clonotype was counted ten times or more. This rearrangement joins TRBV20-1 to TRBJ1-5; tentatively, D is TRBD1 (6 bases). Trimming left V 6 bases short and J 6 bases short, with 15 bases between. Germline assignment: CDR1 DFQATT and CDR2 SNEGSKA (reference sequence). This CDR3 comprises 13 residues. The CDR3 DNA follows: TGCAGTGCGACGAGGGGGAAGAGTCAGCCCCAGCATTTT. Its translation: CSATRGKSQPQHF.

The V call is TRBV28, the J call TRBJ1-2; 8 nucleotides align to TRBD1. V gave up 1 base and J gave up 6 bases; unmatched junction bases: 4. Germline assignment: CDR1 MDHEN and CDR2 SYDVKM. This CDR3 has 14 residues. The CDR3 nucleotides are TGTGCCAGCAGTTTATCGGCAGGGGGCCATGGCTACACCTTC. Its protein product is CASSLSAGGHGYTF.